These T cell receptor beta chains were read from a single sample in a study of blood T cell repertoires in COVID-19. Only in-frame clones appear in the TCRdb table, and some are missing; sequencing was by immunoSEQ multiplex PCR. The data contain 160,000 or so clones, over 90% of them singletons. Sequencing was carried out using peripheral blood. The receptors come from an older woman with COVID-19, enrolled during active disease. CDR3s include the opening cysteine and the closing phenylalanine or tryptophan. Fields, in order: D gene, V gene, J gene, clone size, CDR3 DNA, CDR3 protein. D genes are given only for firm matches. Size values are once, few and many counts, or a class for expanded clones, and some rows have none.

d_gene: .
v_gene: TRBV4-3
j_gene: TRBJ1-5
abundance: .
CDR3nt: TGCGCCAGCAGCCAAGAGTTGGCGGATAGCAATCAGCCCCAGCATTTT
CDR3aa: CASSQELADSNQPQHF

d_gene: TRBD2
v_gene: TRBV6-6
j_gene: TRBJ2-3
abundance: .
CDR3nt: TGTGCCAGCAGGTCAACGGGGGGGCCCTCAGATACGCAGTATTTT
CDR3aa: CASRSTGGPSDTQYF

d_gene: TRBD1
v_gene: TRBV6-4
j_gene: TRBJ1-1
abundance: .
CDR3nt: TGTGCCAGCAGTGAGACAGGGGGCGTGAACACTGAAGCTTTCTTT
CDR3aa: CASSETGGVNTEAFF

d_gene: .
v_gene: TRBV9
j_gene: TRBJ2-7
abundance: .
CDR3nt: TGTGCCAGCAGCGTAGTGGACAGTACAACCTACGAGCAGTACTTC
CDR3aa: CASSVVDSTTYEQYF

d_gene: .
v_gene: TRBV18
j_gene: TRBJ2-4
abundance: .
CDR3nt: TGTGCCAGCTCACCATCGAGTAACGAAAACATTCAGTACTTC
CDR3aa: CASSPSSNENIQYF

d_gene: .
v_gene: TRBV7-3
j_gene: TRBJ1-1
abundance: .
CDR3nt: TGTGCCAGCAGCTTACAACGGTCCACTGAAGCTTTCTTT
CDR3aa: CASSLQRSTEAFF

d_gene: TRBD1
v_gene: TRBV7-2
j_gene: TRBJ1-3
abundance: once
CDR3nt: TGTGCCAGCAGCTTAGTGGGGACAGGCGGAAACACCATATATTTT
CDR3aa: CASSLVGTGGNTIYF

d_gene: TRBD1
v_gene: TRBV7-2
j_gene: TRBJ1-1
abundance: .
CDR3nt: TGTGCCAGCAGCCCAACCGGACAGGGAGGAGCTTTCTTT
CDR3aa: CASSPTGQGGAFF

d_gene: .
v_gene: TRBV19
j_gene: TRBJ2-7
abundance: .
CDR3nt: TGTGCCAGTAGTATGGCGGTTTCCTACGAGCAGTACTTC
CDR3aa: CASSMAVSYEQYF

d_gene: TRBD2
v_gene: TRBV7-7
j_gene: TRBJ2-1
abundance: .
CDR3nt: TGTGCTAGCAGCTTAAGGGGCCATAGCGGGGGACGAAATGAGCAGTTCTTC
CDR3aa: CASSLRGHSGGRNEQFF

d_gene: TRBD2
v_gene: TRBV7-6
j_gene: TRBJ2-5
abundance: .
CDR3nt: TGTGCCAGCAGCCGAGGACTAGCGGTTCCCGCTGGAGAGACCCAGTACTTC
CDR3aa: CASSRGLAVPAGETQYF

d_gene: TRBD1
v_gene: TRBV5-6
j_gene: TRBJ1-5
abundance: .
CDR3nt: TGTGCCAGCAGCTTACAGGGGTGGGATAGCAATCAGCCCCAGCATTTT
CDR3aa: CASSLQGWDSNQPQHF

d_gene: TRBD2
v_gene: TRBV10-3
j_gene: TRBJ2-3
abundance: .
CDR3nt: TGTGCCATCAGCGAGCGGGGAGGGGGCACAGATACGCAGTATTTT
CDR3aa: CAISERGGGTDTQYF

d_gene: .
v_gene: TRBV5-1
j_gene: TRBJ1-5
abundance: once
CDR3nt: TGCGCCAGCAGCTTGGGGGAGATCTATAGCAATCAGCCCCAGCATTTT
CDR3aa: CASSLGEIYSNQPQHF

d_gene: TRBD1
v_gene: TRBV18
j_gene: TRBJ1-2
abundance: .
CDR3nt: TGTGCCAGCTCACCCAGGGGGCGCGCGATCCAACTGAACTATGGCTACACCTTC
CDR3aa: CASSPRGRAIQLNYGYTF

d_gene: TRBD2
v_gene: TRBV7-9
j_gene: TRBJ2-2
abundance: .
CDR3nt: TGTGCCAGCAGCTCAGAGCCGGGACTAGCGGGAGAAAACACCGGGGAGCTGTTTTTT
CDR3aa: CASSSEPGLAGENTGELFF

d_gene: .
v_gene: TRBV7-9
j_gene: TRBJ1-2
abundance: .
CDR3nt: TGTGCCAGCAGCTCCCGCCGACCAGGTTTGCCGGCCGGCTCGGGGGGCTACACCTTC
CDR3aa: CASSSRRPGLPAGSGGYTF

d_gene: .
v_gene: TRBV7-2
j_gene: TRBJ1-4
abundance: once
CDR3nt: TGTGCCAGCAGCTTAGCGAGGGGGACCGAAAAACTGTTTTTT
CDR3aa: CASSLARGTEKLFF

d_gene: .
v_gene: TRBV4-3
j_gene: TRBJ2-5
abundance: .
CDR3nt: TGCGCCAGCAGCCAGGCGGGGGCAGGCCTCCAAGAGACCCAGTACTTC
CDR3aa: CASSQAGAGLQETQYF

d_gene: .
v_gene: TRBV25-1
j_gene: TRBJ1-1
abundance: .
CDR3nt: TGTGCCAGCAGTGAACTTTCCCGGACTGAAGCTTTCTTT
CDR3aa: CASSELSRTEAFF

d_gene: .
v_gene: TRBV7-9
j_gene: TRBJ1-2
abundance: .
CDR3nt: TGTGCCAGCAGCTTAGCGCTCCAGGGGAAAGGCTACACCTTC
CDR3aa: CASSLALQGKGYTF

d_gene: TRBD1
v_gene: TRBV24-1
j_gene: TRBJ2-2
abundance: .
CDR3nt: TGTGCCACCAGTGGCTCGGGACAGGGTAACACCGGGGAGCTGTTTTTT
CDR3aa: CATSGSGQGNTGELFF

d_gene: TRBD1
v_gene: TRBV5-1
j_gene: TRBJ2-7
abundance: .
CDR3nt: TGCGCCAGCAGCCGGGACAGGGATGGCGAGCAGTACTTC
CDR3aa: CASSRDRDGEQYF

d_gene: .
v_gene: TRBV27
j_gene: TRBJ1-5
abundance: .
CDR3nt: TGTGCCAGCAGTTCCCTTTCAGGGGTCGGTAGCAATCAGCCCCAGCATTTT
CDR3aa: CASSSLSGVGSNQPQHF

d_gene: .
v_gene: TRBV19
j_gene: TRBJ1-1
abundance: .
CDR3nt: TGTGCCAGTAGTATGTATGAGGGTGGGAACACTGAAGCTTTCTTT
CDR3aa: CASSMYEGGNTEAFF

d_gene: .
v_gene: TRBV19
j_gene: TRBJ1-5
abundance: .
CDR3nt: TGTGCCAGTAGTATCCAGGGGCACGTTCAGCCCCAGCATTTT
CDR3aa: CASSIQGHVQPQHF

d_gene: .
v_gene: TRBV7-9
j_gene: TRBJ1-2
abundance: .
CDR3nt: TGTGCCAGCAGCAGGGATGCGGGCTATGGCTACACCTTC
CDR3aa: CASSRDAGYGYTF

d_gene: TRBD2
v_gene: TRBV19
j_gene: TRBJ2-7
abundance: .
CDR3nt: TGTGCCAGTAGTAAGCCGAGCGGGGGCCCCGAGCAGTACTTC
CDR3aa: CASSKPSGGPEQYF

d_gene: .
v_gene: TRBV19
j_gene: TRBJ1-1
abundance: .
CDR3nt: TGTGCCAGTAGTATAGGCCCCACAGGGAACGCTGAAGCTTTCTTT
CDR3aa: CASSIGPTGNAEAFF

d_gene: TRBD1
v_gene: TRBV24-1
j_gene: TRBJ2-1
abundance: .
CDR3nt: TGTGCCACCAGGACAGGGCGGAATGAGCAGTTCTTC
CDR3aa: CATRTGRNEQFF

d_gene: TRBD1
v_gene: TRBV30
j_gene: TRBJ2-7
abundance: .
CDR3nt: TGTGCCTGGGAAACTCCGGGACAGGAGTCCTACGAGCAGTACTTC
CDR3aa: CAWETPGQESYEQYF

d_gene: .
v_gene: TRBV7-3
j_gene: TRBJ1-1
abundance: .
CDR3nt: TGTGCCAGCAGCTTCTTCGGGGACACTGAAGCTTTCTTT
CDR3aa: CASSFFGDTEAFF

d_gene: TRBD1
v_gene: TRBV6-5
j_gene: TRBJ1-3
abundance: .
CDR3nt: TGTGCCAGCAGCGCAGGGGGGACTGGAAACACCATATATTTT
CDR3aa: CASSAGGTGNTIYF

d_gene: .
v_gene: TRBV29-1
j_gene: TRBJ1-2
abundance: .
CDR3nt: TGCAGCGTGACAGGTGGGAACTATGGCTACACCTTC
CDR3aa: CSVTGGNYGYTF

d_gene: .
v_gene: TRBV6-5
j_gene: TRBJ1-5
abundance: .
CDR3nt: TGTGCCAGCAGTTACGGGGGGAGAGAGGATCAGCCCCAGCATTTT
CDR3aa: CASSYGGREDQPQHF

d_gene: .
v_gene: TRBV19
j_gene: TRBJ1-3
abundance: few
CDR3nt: TGTGCCAGTAGGGGAGGGTTGACTGGAAACACCATATATTTT
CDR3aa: CASRGGLTGNTIYF

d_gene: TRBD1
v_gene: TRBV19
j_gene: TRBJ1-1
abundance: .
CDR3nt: TGTGCCAGTAGTATAGGGAGAGGGGGCGGATTGCCCGAAGCTTTCTTT
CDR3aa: CASSIGRGGGLPEAFF

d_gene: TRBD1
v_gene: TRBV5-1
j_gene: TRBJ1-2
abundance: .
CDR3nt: TGCGCCAGCAGCTTTGGGGACAGTAGGCTTGACTATGGCTACACCTTC
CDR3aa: CASSFGDSRLDYGYTF

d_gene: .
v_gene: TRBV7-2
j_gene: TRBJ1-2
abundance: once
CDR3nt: TGTGCCAGCAGCCCCCAGGCCGGCAGCATTTATGGCTACACCTTC
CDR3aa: CASSPQAGSIYGYTF